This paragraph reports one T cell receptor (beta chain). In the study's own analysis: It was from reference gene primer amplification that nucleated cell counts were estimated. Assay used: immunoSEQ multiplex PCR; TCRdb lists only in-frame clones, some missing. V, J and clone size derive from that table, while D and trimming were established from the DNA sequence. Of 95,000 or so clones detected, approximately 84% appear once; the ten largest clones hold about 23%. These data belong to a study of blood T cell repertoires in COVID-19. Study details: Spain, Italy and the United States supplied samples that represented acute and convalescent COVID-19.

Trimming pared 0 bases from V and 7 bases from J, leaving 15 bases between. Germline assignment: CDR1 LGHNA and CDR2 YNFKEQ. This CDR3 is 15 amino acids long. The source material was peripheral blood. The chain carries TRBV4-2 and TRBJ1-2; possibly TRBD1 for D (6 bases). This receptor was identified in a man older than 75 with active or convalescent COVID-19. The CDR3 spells CASSQDGGREGGYTF. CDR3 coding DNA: TGTGCCAGCAGCCAAGATGGGGGCAGGGAGGGTGGCTACACCTTC.